The 32 T cell receptor beta chains below all came from one sample that was sequenced in a study of blood T cell repertoires in COVID-19. Profiling relied on immunoSEQ multiplex PCR, and the TCRdb table lists in-frame clones only, not all of them. This sample has 30,000 or so clones; approximately 84% occur once, and the top ten carry 9% to 10%. Sequencing was performed on peripheral blood. These receptors were obtained from a man aged 80 or over with active COVID-19.

The V gene is TRBV30, the J gene TRBJ1-5; D perhaps matches TRBD1 (5 bases). The V end was cut by 0 bases, the J end by 6 bases, with 9 bases between. There are 13 residues in the CDR3. Per the germline V gene, CDR1 is GTSNPN and CDR2 is SVGIG (reference sequence). The CDR3 DNA is TGTGCCTGGAGTGTCAGGGTAGGTCAGCCCCAGCATTTT. Translating it yields CAWSVRVGQPQHF.

This chain uses TRBV5-1 with TRBJ2-6; TRBD2 might be the D (6 bases). V dropped 1 base and J dropped 0 bases, with 11 bases sitting between them. CDR1 and CDR2 from the germline V gene are SGHRS and YFSETQ. This CDR3 is built from 17 residues. The CDR3 nucleotides read TGCGCCAGCAGCTTGATGCGGGGAAGCTCTGGGGCCAACGTCCTGACTTTC. This sequence encodes CASSLMRGSSGANVLTF.

The rearrangement joins TRBV5-1 to TRBJ1-2; a possible D gene is TRBD1 (6 bases). Deletions cut 4 bases from V and 7 bases from J, with 11 bases between. Germline values: CDR1 SGHRS, CDR2 YFSETQ. This CDR3 is built from 12 residues. This CDR3 is CASSPQGRGYTF. The CDR3 nucleotides read TGCGCCAGCAGCCCACAGGGTCGTGGCTACACCTTC.

The chain is built from TRBV4-2 and TRBJ1-2; TRBD1 matches at 7 bases. CDR3 length: 16 residues. Per the germline V gene, CDR1 is LGHNA and CDR2 is YNFKEQ. J was trimmed by 4 bases and V by 4 bases; bases with no gene match: 12. CDR3 sequence reads: CASSPTSGGQVYGYTF. In DNA, the CDR3 is TGTGCCAGCAGCCCCACGAGCGGTGGACAGGTCTATGGCTACACCTTC.

This rearrangement joins TRBV3-1 (or the pseudogene TRBV3-2) to TRBJ2-7, with TRBD2 identical over 9 bases. J was trimmed by 1 base and V by 8 bases; bases with no gene match: 3. The germline V gene encodes CDR1 LGHDT and CDR2 YNNKEL (reference sequence). The CDR3 runs to 13 residues. CDR3 in DNA: TGTGCCAGCGGACTAGCGAGTTCCTACGAGCAGTACTTC. Protein product: CASGLASSYEQYF.

V is TRBV11-3 and J is TRBJ1-1; D is perhaps TRBD1 (5 bases). Per germline, CDR1 SGHNT and CDR2 YENEEA. Trimming took 5 bases from V and 0 from J, leaving 13 bases between them. The CDR3 is 15 residues long. Here the CDR3 DNA reads TGTGCCAGCAGCCCAACAACAGGTTTGAACACTGAAGCTTTCTTT. Amino acid sequence: CASSPTTGLNTEAFF.

The chain combines TRBV2 with TRBJ2-3; no reliable D call. Trimming took off 5 bases at V and 2 bases at J, with 17 bases between the two ends. Germline V gives CDR1 SNHLY, CDR2 FYNNEI. The CDR3 sequence is 16 residues long. The chain's CDR3 is CASSITERWSTDTQYF. The CDR3 bases are TGTGCCAGCAGTATTACGGAGCGTTGGTCCACAGATACGCAGTATTTT.

The gene calls are TRBV5-8 and TRBJ1-5; no definite D call. The germline V gene encodes CDR1 SGHTS and CDR2 YDEGEE. V lost 4 bases and J 4 bases, leaving 9 bases between the germline ends. This CDR3 has 13 residues. Here the CDR3 DNA reads TGTGCCAGCAGCATCCAGTTAAATCAGCCCCAGCATTTT. Protein product: CASSIQLNQPQHF.

V and J are TRBV3-1 (or the pseudogene TRBV3-2) and TRBJ2-2; 7 bases align to TRBD2. V dropped 4 bases and J dropped 7; count of bases not matched to a gene: 6. This CDR3 contains 14 residues. Germline lookup yields CDR1 LGHDT and CDR2 YNNKEL (reference sequence). The CDR3 DNA reads TGTGCCAGCAGCCTCGCCGGGGGGAACGGGGAGCTGTTTTTT. Translation: CASSLAGGNGELFF.

The chain carries TRBV4-2 and TRBJ2-3; D perhaps matches TRBD2 (6 bases). This CDR3 comprises 14 residues. Germline assignment: CDR1 LGHNA and CDR2 YNFKEQ. The V and J ends lost 1 base and 2 bases respectively, with 7 bases between them. CDR3 coding DNA: TGTGCCAGCAGCCAAGCGGGGGACACAGATACGCAGTATTTT. This sequence encodes CASSQAGDTDTQYF.

This clone was recorded once. V usage is TRBV29-1 and J usage is TRBJ1-2; D is undetermined. This CDR3 has 11 residues. Germline values: CDR1 SQVTM, CDR2 ANQGSEA. Deletions cut 4 bases from V and 1 base from J, with 4 bases between. The CDR3 protein is CSVGGNYGYTF. The CDR3 DNA follows: TGCAGCGTTGGCGGTAACTATGGCTACACCTTC.

The V gene is TRBV4-2, the J gene TRBJ1-3, with a tentative D call TRBD1 (5 bases). The CDR3 has 15 amino acids. Deletions cut 0 bases from V and 4 bases from J, with 10 bases between. Germline CDR1 and CDR2: LGHNA and YNFKEQ. CDR3 sequence (DNA): TGTGCCAGCAGCCAAGATCTGGGGCGAGGAAACACCATATATTTT. It is translated as CASSQDLGRGNTIYF.

The chain is built from TRBV6-2 or TRBV6-3 and TRBJ2-1, with no clear D. Germline-derived CDR1 and CDR2 are MNHEY and SVGEGT. Deletions cut 2 bases from V and 7 bases from J, with 15 bases between. The CDR3 runs to 15 residues. CDR3 amino acids: CASSYPGRSGNEQFF. CDR3 bases: TGTGCCAGCAGTTACCCGGGTCGAAGTGGGAATGAGCAGTTCTTC.

The V call is TRBV3-1 (or the pseudogene TRBV3-2), the J call TRBJ1-1; no clear D gene. Germline V lookup: CDR1 LGHDT, CDR2 YNNKEL (reference sequence). The CDR3 length is 15 residues. With 6 bases removed from V and 0 bases from J, the gap between germline ends came to 14 bases. The CDR3 region has the DNA TGTGCCAGCAGTCCCACCGCTAGAATGAACACTGAAGCTTTCTTT. It translates to CASSPTARMNTEAFF.

The J gene is TRBJ2-5, the V gene TRBV2; D perhaps matches TRBD2 (5 bases). Germline CDR1 is SNHLY and CDR2 is FYNNEI. Trimming took off 5 bases at V and 9 bases at J, with 28 bases between the two ends. This CDR3 is 17 amino acids long. CDR3 coding DNA: TGTGCCAGCAGTCTAGACCCCCCCGTTAGTTCGGCGAGGGCCCAGTACTTC. This sequence encodes CASSLDPPVSSARAQYF.

V usage is TRBV4-1 and J usage is TRBJ1-5, with 8 bases lining up with TRBD1. Losses at the gene ends were 3 bases for V and 5 bases for J; bases not matched to a gene: 9. Germline CDR1 is MGHRA and CDR2 is YSYEKL. This CDR3 region has 16 residues. The CDR3 loop is CASSQFWQGAHQPQHF. DNA of the CDR3: TGCGCCAGCAGCCAGTTTTGGCAGGGGGCGCATCAGCCCCAGCATTTT.

The chain employs TRBV5-1 and TRBJ1-4; 8 bases are shared with TRBD1. The CDR3 covers 14 residues. Trimming removed 4 bases from V and 7 bases from J; junction bases left unmatched: 6. Germline V CDR1 and CDR2: SGHRS, YFSETQ. The CDR3 protein is CASSRQGPGEKLFF. The CDR3 nucleotides read TGCGCCAGCAGCAGACAGGGGCCGGGTGAAAAACTGTTTTTT.

V gene TRBV6-5 combines with J gene TRBJ2-7; 7 positions match TRBD1. CDR3 length equals 14 residues. The V gene end was trimmed by 6 bases and the J gene end by 3 bases; junction bases not matched to a gene: 8. Looked up from germline, CDR1 is MNHEY and CDR2 is SVGAGI. The CDR3 nucleotides are TGTGCCAGCAGGGGCCCGAGGACAGGCTACGAGCAGTACTTC. Amino acid sequence: CASRGPRTGYEQYF.

This clone has just one count. The chain couples TRBV19 to TRBJ2-1; the D gene is possibly TRBD2 (6 bases). Trimming removed 4 bases at V and 6 bases at J, with 22 bases between. Germline V gives CDR1 LNHDA, CDR2 SQIVND (reference sequence). There are 17 residues in the CDR3. The CDR3 DNA reads as TGTGCCAGTAGTAAGGACATGGGAGGCAGCTTACGCAATGAGCAGTTCTTC. Translated: CASSKDMGGSLRNEQFF.

The chain has TRBV7-2 and TRBJ2-3; 7 bases match TRBD2. The CDR3 has 14 residues. CDR1 and CDR2 from the germline V gene are SGHTA and FQGNSA. With 2 bases clipped from V and 9 bases from J, the junction kept 8 bases outside the gene matches. The CDR3: CASSLLLRGETQYF. CDR3 DNA: TGTGCCAGCAGCTTACTTTTACGGGGGGAGACGCAGTATTTT.

The V gene is TRBV6-6, the J gene TRBJ2-1; D not certain. This CDR3 comprises 15 residues. V gave up 4 bases and J gave up 0 bases, with 10 bases separating them. From germline, CDR1 is MNHNY and CDR2 SVGAGI (reference sequence). This CDR3 is CASSSPSSSYNEQFF. CDR3 in DNA: TGTGCCAGCAGTTCCCCTAGTTCCTCCTACAATGAGCAGTTCTTC.

This sequence joins TRBV6-1 and TRBJ1-2; a possible D gene is TRBD1 (5 bases). CDR1 and CDR2 from the germline V gene are MNHNS and SASEGT. V lost 1 base and J 1 base, leaving 10 bases between the germline ends. This CDR3 contains 15 residues. CDR3 sequence reads: CASSEGGGNNYGYTF. The CDR3 DNA is TGTGCCAGCAGTGAAGGGGGCGGAAATAACTATGGCTACACCTTC.

This chain links TRBV5-1 with TRBJ2-5; 8 nucleotides align to TRBD2. Germline V CDR1 and CDR2: SGHRS, YFSETQ. Germline trimming cut 5 bases from V and 4 bases from J; bases unmatched to any gene: 10. The CDR3 is 15 residues long. The CDR3 nucleotides read TGCGCCAGCAGTCAGCCGGGACTAGGAGGAGAGACCCAGTACTTC. Encoded protein: CASSQPGLGGETQYF. The entire variable domain, with the rest obtained from reference TRBV5-1 and TRBJ2-5, is as follows: KAGVTQTPRYLIKTRGQQVTLSCSPISGHRSVSWYQQTPGQGLQFLFEYFSETQRNKGNFPGRFSGRQFSNSRSEMNVSTLELGDSALYLCASSQPGLGGETQYFGPGTRLLVL.

The V and J genes are TRBV7-9 and TRBJ2-5, with 10 nucleotides matching TRBD2. The J segment lost 5 bases and the V segment lost 3 bases, leaving 6 bases of the junction unmatched. This CDR3 is 15 amino acids long. Germline V CDR1 and CDR2: SEHNR, FQNEAQ (reference sequence). The CDR3 reads CASSFLAGVTETQYF. For the CDR3, the DNA is TGTGCCAGCAGCTTTCTAGCGGGGGTTACGGAGACCCAGTACTTC.

V is TRBV7-3 and J is TRBJ2-5; D not resolved. The V and J ends lost 0 bases and 4 bases respectively, with 6 bases between them. The CDR3 spans 13 residues. From germline, CDR1 is SGHTA and CDR2 FQGTGA. CDR3 sequence (DNA): TGTGCCAGCAGCTTAACGTATAGAGAGACCCAGTACTTC. It encodes CASSLTYRETQYF.

CDR3 region: CASSLVAGDHYNEQFF. The CDR3 DNA reads as TGTGCCAGCAGCTTAGTAGCGGGGGACCACTACAATGAGCAGTTCTTC. The chain links TRBV7-2 to TRBJ2-1; TRBD2 matches at 9 bases. Looked up from germline, CDR1 is SGHTA and CDR2 is FQGNSA. The CDR3 has 16 amino acids. V shed 1 base and J 3 bases; nucleotides not matched to a gene: 4.

This clone was detected only once. The V gene is TRBV25-1, the J gene TRBJ2-3; possible D gene TRBD1, 5 bases. The CDR3 has 17 residues. Germline V CDR1 and CDR2: MGHDK, SYGVNS. V shed 2 bases and J shed 4 bases, with 19 bases lying between them. Written as DNA, the CDR3 is TGTGCCAGCAGTGAAGTAGGACACACTCGCGGTCCAGATACGCAGTATTTT. Translating gives CASSEVGHTRGPDTQYF. Drawing the rest from reference TRBV25-1 and TRBJ2-3, the complete variable domain is EADIYQTPRYLVIGTGKKITLECSQTMGHDKMYWYQQDPGMELHLIHYSYGVNSTEKGDLSSESTVSRIRTEHFPLTLESARPSHTSQYLCASSEVGHTRGPDTQYFGPGTRLTVL.

This clone appeared once. CDR3 sequence: CASRLGFRKGGVTGELFF. The CDR3 nucleotides read TGTGCAAGTCGCTTGGGTTTTCGCAAGGGAGGAGTCACCGGGGAGCTGTTTTTT. This rearrangement joins TRBV12-2 to TRBJ2-2; the table's D gene call, TRBD2, was not cross checked with the DNA. TRBV12-2 is shown as a pseudogene. This CDR3 has 18 residues.

The chain has TRBV4-1 and TRBJ2-7; D might be TRBD1 (6 bases). CDR1 MGHRA and CDR2 YSYEKL come from the germline V gene. The CDR3 is made up of 15 amino acids. The V and J ends lost 2 bases and 3 bases respectively, with 14 bases between them. The CDR3 DNA reads TGCGCCAGCAGCCAACTAGCTCGAGGGGGCTACGAGCAGTACTTC. Translated, it gives CASSQLARGGYEQYF.

The chain uses TRBV19 and TRBJ2-1; 8 positions match TRBD2. Unmatched junction bases numbered 11, after V lost 4 bases and J lost 6 bases. From germline, CDR1 is LNHDA and CDR2 SQIVND (reference sequence). The CDR3 covers 16 residues. Here the CDR3 reads CASSTGGGTRVNEQFF. The CDR3 coding sequence is TGTGCCAGTAGTACCGGGGGGGGGACAAGGGTCAATGAGCAGTTCTTC.

V gene TRBV7-9 combines with J gene TRBJ2-5; 8 bases line up with TRBD1. Germline V lookup: CDR1 SEHNR, CDR2 FQNEAQ (reference sequence). The CDR3 is 13 residues long. The J segment lost 5 bases and the V segment lost 4 bases, leaving 3 bases of the junction unmatched. The CDR3, as DNA: TGTGCCAGCAGCTCACAGGGGGACGAGACCCAGTACTTC. It translates to CASSSQGDETQYF. The whole variable domain, filled in from reference TRBV7-9 and TRBJ2-5, reads DTGVSQNPRHKITKRGQNVTFRCDPISEHNRLYWYRQTLGQGPEFLTYFQNEAQLEKSRLLSDRFSAERPKGSFSTLEIQRTEQGDSAMYLCASSSQGDETQYFGPGTRLLVL.

V usage is TRBV5-4 and J usage is TRBJ1-1; possibly TRBD1 for D (5 bases). Trimming took 4 bases from V and 5 from J, leaving 15 bases between them. The CDR3 extends over 14 amino acids. CDR1 and CDR2 from the germline V gene are SGHNT and YYREEE (reference sequence). The CDR3 loop is CASSPFGGGTEAFF. CDR3 nucleotides: TGTGCCAGCAGCCCCTTTGGGGGAGGAACTGAAGCTTTCTTT.